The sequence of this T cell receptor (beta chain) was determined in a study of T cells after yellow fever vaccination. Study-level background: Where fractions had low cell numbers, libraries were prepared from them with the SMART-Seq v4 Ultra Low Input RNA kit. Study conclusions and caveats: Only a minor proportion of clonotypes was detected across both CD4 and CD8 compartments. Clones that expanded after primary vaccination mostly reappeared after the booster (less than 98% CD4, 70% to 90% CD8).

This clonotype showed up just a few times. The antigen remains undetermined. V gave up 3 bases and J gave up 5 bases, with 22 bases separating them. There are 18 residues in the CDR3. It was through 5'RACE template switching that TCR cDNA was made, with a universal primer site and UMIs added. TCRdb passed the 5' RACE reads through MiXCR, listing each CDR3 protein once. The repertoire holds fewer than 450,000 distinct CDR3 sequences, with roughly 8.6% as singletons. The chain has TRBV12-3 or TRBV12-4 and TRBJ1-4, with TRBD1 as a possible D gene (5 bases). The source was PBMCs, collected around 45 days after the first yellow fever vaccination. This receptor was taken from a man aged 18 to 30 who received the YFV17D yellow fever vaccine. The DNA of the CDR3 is TGTGCCAGCAGTTTGTCCAAGACGCTCACGGGGGGGAATGAAAAACTGTTTTTT. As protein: CASSLSKTLTGGNEKLFF.